This TCR beta chain stems from a study of CD8 T cells in Susac syndrome. The CDR3 has 14 residues. The V gene lost 0 bases and the J gene lost 1 base, with 2 bases spanning the gap. Germline-derived CDR1 and CDR2 are SGDLS and YYNGEE. Random-hexamer reverse transcription was applied to roughly 0.5 to 1 ug RNA. Each CDR3 protein is one row after TCRdb ran MiXCR on the immunoSEQ multiplex PCR reads. The data contain over 95,000 distinct CDR3 sequences, 92% of them singletons. The sequence was collected from a human donor in good health. The chain has TRBV9 and TRBJ2-6; D is undetermined. Material: CD4+ T cells from PBMCs. The CDR3 DNA sequence: TGTGCCAGCAGCGTAGGGTCTGGGGCCAACGTCCTGACTTTC. Protein product: CASSVGSGANVLTF. The full variable domain, its missing parts supplied by reference TRBV9 and TRBJ2-6, is DSGVTQTPKHLITATGQRVTLRCSPRSGDLSVYWYQQSLDQGLQFLIQYYNGEERAKGNILERFSAQQFPDLHSELNLSSLELGDSALYFCASSVGSGANVLTFGAGSRLTVL.